The source of this TCR beta chain is a study of cytomegalovirus exposure and HLA in healthy donors. Overall study findings and caveats: A highly shared variant cluster was judged a likely technical artifact.

The CDR3 has 13 residues. Per germline, CDR1 MNHEY and CDR2 SVGAGI. V was shortened by 5 bases and J by 4 bases, with 9 bases between the two germline ends. 13 Jbeta primers and 60 Vbeta primers were used for the PCR. Libraries were prepared by immunoSEQ multiplex PCR; TCRdb keeps only in-frame clonotypes and omits some of them. This sample has roughly 200,000 clones, with around 70% found just once. Concerning this clone: Its antigen remains unknown.

Source material: PBMCs. The TCR originated in a male donor in good health and CMV-seronegative. The genes are TRBV6-5 and TRBJ2-4, with D tentatively TRBD2 (6 bases). The CDR3 protein is CASSTGLKNIQYF. The CDR3 nucleotides are TGTGCCAGCAGTACAGGACTAAAAAACATTCAGTACTTC.